One sample yielded the 8 T cell receptor beta chains listed below, sequenced in a study of blood T cells in healthy people across ages. A second about 6 to 12 cycle PCR used barcoded and J-beta primers. TCRdb re-analysed the 5' RACE reads in MiXCR, keeping a single row per CDR3 protein. The sample holds hundreds of thousands of distinct CDR3 sequences, around 30% seen once. The sequenced sample was blood. The receptors come from a woman older than 75 in good health.

There are many counts of this clonotype. Written as DNA, the CDR3 is TGCGCCAGCAGCTTGGGGGGACAGATGAACACTGAAGCTTTCTTT. It codes for CASSLGGQMNTEAFF. V and J are TRBV5-1 and TRBJ1-1, with TRBD1 matching over 7 bases. J gave up 0 bases and V 0 bases, and 2 bases lay outside the gene matches. This CDR3 comprises 15 residues. From germline, CDR1 is SGHRS and CDR2 YFSETQ.

There are a few counts of this clonotype. CDR3 protein: CASSQGHRNSPLHF. CDR3 sequence (DNA): TGTGCCAGCAGCCAAGGACACAGAAATTCACCCCTCCACTTT. The rearrangement joins TRBV3-1 to TRBJ1-6, with D unresolved. Germline assignment: CDR1 LGHDT and CDR2 YNNKEL (reference sequence). The V end lost 1 base, the J end lost 7 bases, and 8 bases lay between the germline ends. This CDR3 is 14 amino acids long.

This clonotype was recorded once. This may come from a read error, since a much larger clone is one base off. The genes are TRBV7-2 and TRBJ2-4; TRBD1 aligns across 11 bases. V lost 0 bases and J lost 9; bases outside the gene matches: 7. Germline V gene data show CDR1 as SGHTA and CDR2 as FQGNSA. The CDR3 contains 16 residues. Here the CDR3 DNA reads TGTGCCAGCAGCTTAGCGGGGACAGGGGGAGGAACCATTCAGTACTTC. This encodes CASSLAGTGGGTIQYF.

This clonotype was seen once. This may come from a read error, since a much larger clone is one base off. This chain links TRBV5-5 with TRBJ2-1, with D unclear. CDR3 size: 12 residues. Germline assignment: CDR1 SGHKS and CDR2 YYEKEE (reference sequence). The DNA of the CDR3 is TGTGCCGGCAGCTTGCAGCTCGGTGAGCAGTTCTTC. Encoded protein: CAGSLQLGEQFF.

V gene TRBV20-1 combines with J gene TRBJ1-1; no reliable D call. Germline-derived CDR1 and CDR2 are DFQATT and SNEGSKA (reference sequence). The CDR3 runs to 12 residues. In DNA form, the CDR3 reads TGCATAGCACTAGGGCAGAACACTGAAGCTTTCTTT. Protein sequence: CIALGQNTEAFF.

This clonotype was detected only once. This could be a read error, since a much larger clone is one nucleotide away. The V and J genes are TRBV29-1 and TRBJ1-5; D remains unclear. Per germline, CDR1 SQVTM and CDR2 ANQGSEA. This CDR3 region has 12 residues. The chain's CDR3 is CGVGDGGQPQHF. Written as DNA, the CDR3 is TGCGGCGTTGGAGATGGCGGTCAGCCCCAGCATTTT.

This chain connects TRBV30 to TRBJ1-6; D gene unclear. Germline CDR1 is GTSNPN and CDR2 is SVGIG (reference sequence). V was pared by 2 bases and J by 1 base, with 6 bases between. The CDR3 runs to 14 residues. The CDR3 DNA sequence: TGTGCCTGGAGTACAGATTCCTATAATTCACCCCTCCACTTT. Translation gives CAWSTDSYNSPLHF.

This clonotype has only a few counts. This sequence joins TRBV12-3 or TRBV12-4 and TRBJ2-5; the D gene is possibly TRBD2 (5 bases). The CDR3 is 14 amino acids. V lost 6 bases and J 3 bases, leaving 14 bases between the germline ends. The CDR3 spells CASRLRAAKETQYF. CDR3 DNA: TGTGCCAGCAGGTTGCGGGCGGCCAAAGAGACCCAGTACTTC.